This T cell receptor beta chain originates from a study of T cells expressing NK-cell markers. As for the study in general: It was sorted CD3+CD56+NKG2C+, CD3+CD56+NKG2C- and CD3+CD56-NKG2C+ T cells that supplied the TCR beta repertoires. Study conclusions and caveats: Dominant NKG2C+ clonotypes were found to form 1.0-7.0% of CD8+ T cells in about six donors. The HCMV specificity of the expanded NKG2C+ T cell clones stayed unresolved.

Comments on this clonotype: Its antigen is not identified.

TCR beta cDNA was made by 5'RACE template switching with UMIs. From its re-call of the 5' RACE reads, TCRdb lists each CDR3 protein once, without DNA. Recorded for this sample: 16,000 or so distinct CDR3 sequences. Germline assignment: CDR1 MGHRA and CDR2 YSYEKL. CDR3 length: 17 residues. The gene calls are TRBV4-1 and TRBJ2-5; TCRdb selects TRBD2, and the lack of DNA leaves this call unchecked. The sequence was collected from a man aged 18-69 years in good health. The material sequenced was blood T cells: a sorted CD56 or NKG2C T cell subset, CD4+ or CD8+ T cells, or bulk PBMC T cells (not recorded which). The CDR3 spells CASRRWLAGIMQETQYF.